Listed below are T cell receptor beta chains from one sample, sequenced in a study of T cell responses to AZD1222 COVID-19 vaccine. Using immunoSEQ multiplex PCR, the repertoire was profiled, and TCRdb retains in-frame clones only, with some absent. Found here are around 83,000 clones, roughly 90% of them singletons; the top ten hold about 19%. The input for sequencing was peripheral blood, taken on day 0 of AZD1222 vaccination. The receptors stem from an adult in good health. Both conserved end residues are part of each CDR3. A D gene is named only where the DNA matches it firmly. Rows may omit the clone size; those that give it use once, few, many or a size class.

J: TRBJ2-2; V: TRBV6-2/TRBV6-3; D: TRBD2; size: .; DNA: TGTGCCAGCAGTTCGGGACTAGCGGGAGCCGGGGAGCTGTTTTTT; CDR3: CASSSGLAGAGELFF
J: TRBJ2-5; V: TRBV12-3/TRBV12-4; D: .; size: .; DNA: TGTGCCAGCAGTTTTAGGGGAGCGACCCAGTACTTC; CDR3: CASSFRGATQYF
J: TRBJ2-7; V: TRBV2; D: TRBD2; size: once; DNA: TGTGCCAGCAGCCGGACTAGCGGTTCCTACGAGCAGTACTTC; CDR3: CASSRTSGSYEQYF
J: TRBJ2-7; V: TRBV10-2; D: TRBD2; size: once; DNA: TGCGCCAGCAGTGAATCGGGGGGCGAGCAGTACTTC; CDR3: CASSESGGEQYF
J: TRBJ1-1; V: TRBV5-6; D: .; size: .; DNA: TGTGCCAGCAGCCCTGGCCCGGGGAAAGCTTTCTTT; CDR3: CASSPGPGKAFF
J: TRBJ2-5; V: TRBV24-1; D: TRBD2; size: .; DNA: TGTGCCACCAGTGAGAACGGGGGGGAAGAGACCCAGTACTTC; CDR3: CATSENGGEETQYF
J: TRBJ1-5; V: TRBV27; D: .; size: .; DNA: TGTGCCAGCAGTCCCAATAGCAATCAGCCCCAGCATTTT; CDR3: CASSPNSNQPQHF
J: TRBJ2-7; V: TRBV2; D: .; size: .; DNA: TGTGCCAGCAGGGACAGTTTGCGTATCGTGCAGTACTTC; CDR3: CASRDSLRIVQYF
J: TRBJ2-3; V: TRBV29-1; D: .; size: .; DNA: TGCAGCGTTGCCGAGGGGTCTAGCACAGATACGCAGTATTTT; CDR3: CSVAEGSSTDTQYF
J: TRBJ1-4; V: TRBV5-1; D: .; size: .; DNA: TGCGCCAGCAGCTTGGGAGGGCAGTGGACAACTAATGAAAAACTGTTTTTT; CDR3: CASSLGGQWTTNEKLFF
J: TRBJ1-2; V: TRBV7-2; D: TRBD1; size: once; DNA: TGTGCCAGCAGCTTAGGTGGACAGGCGGGAGGCTACACCTTC; CDR3: CASSLGGQAGGYTF
J: TRBJ1-2; V: TRBV7-2; D: .; size: .; DNA: TGTGCCAGCAGCCCCTCCGGGACGGGTCCTGGCTACACCTTC; CDR3: CASSPSGTGPGYTF
J: TRBJ1-1; V: TRBV7-2; D: .; size: .; DNA: TGTGCCAGCACAGGAGCCAACACTGAAGCTTTCTTT; CDR3: CASTGANTEAFF
J: TRBJ2-1; V: TRBV11-2; D: .; size: .; DNA: TGTGCCAGCAGAGTCTACAATGAGCAGTTCTTC; CDR3: CASRVYNEQFF
J: TRBJ1-6; V: TRBV5-1; D: TRBD1; size: .; DNA: TGCGCCAGCAGCTCGTTGGGACAGGGGGTAGATTCACCCCTCCACTTT; CDR3: CASSSLGQGVDSPLHF
J: TRBJ2-5; V: TRBV24-1; D: TRBD2; size: .; DNA: TGTGCCACCAGTGAGCAGCGGGGGGGCCGAGAGACCCAGTACTTC; CDR3: CATSEQRGGRETQYF
J: TRBJ1-5; V: TRBV23-1; D: .; size: .; DNA: TGCGCCTGTCAACCCCGGGGGTCGCATTTT; CDR3: CACQPRGSHF
J: TRBJ2-7; V: TRBV27; D: .; size: .; DNA: TGTGCCAGCAGTTTGTCGGGGTCCTACGAGCAGTACTTC; CDR3: CASSLSGSYEQYF
J: TRBJ2-7; V: TRBV9; D: .; size: .; DNA: TGTGCCAGCAGCGTAGGCGGGGGCCGATCCTACGAGCAGTACTTC; CDR3: CASSVGGGRSYEQYF
J: TRBJ2-3; V: TRBV7-3; D: .; size: .; DNA: TGTGCCAGCAGCTTTACCCCGAGCACAGATACGCAGTATTTT; CDR3: CASSFTPSTDTQYF
J: TRBJ1-1; V: TRBV29-1; D: .; size: .; DNA: TGCAGCGTTTCGAGAGAGAGGAACACTGAAGCTTTCTTT; CDR3: CSVSRERNTEAFF
J: TRBJ2-3; V: TRBV3-1/TRBV3-2; D: TRBD2; size: medium-sized; DNA: TGTGCCAGCAGCCCCTCCTCCGGGGGGACAGATACGCAGTATTTT; CDR3: CASSPSSGGTDTQYF
J: TRBJ2-7; V: TRBV5-6; D: .; size: .; DNA: TGTGCCAGCAGTCGGCAGGGATCCTACGAGCAGTACTTC; CDR3: CASSRQGSYEQYF
J: TRBJ2-3; V: TRBV7-6; D: TRBD2; size: .; DNA: TGTGCCAGCAGCTTAAGGCTAGCGGGAGGGATCACAGATACGCAGTATTTT; CDR3: CASSLRLAGGITDTQYF
J: TRBJ2-7; V: TRBV4-2; D: TRBD2; size: .; DNA: TGTGCCAGCAGCCAAGATCGCGGGACTAGCTTCTACGAGCAGTACTTC; CDR3: CASSQDRGTSFYEQYF
J: TRBJ2-3; V: TRBV19; D: .; size: .; DNA: TGTGCCAGTAGTCCCAATCAAGATACGCAGTATTTT; CDR3: CASSPNQDTQYF
J: TRBJ2-1; V: TRBV7-9; D: TRBD2; size: .; DNA: TGTGCCAGCAGCTTAGGTGGCGGGAGGCCCCAGGATGAGCAGTTCTTC; CDR3: CASSLGGGRPQDEQFF
J: TRBJ1-1; V: TRBV7-2; D: TRBD1; size: .; DNA: TGTGCCAGCAGCTCCCCCGGGACAGGGTTTGGAGCTTTCTTT; CDR3: CASSSPGTGFGAFF
J: TRBJ2-7; V: TRBV11-1; D: .; size: .; DNA: TGTGCCAGCAGCTTTTTGGGCTACGAGCAGTACTTC; CDR3: CASSFLGYEQYF
J: TRBJ1-1; V: TRBV19; D: .; size: .; DNA: TGTGCCAGTAGTATATGGAATAGAGGGGGTGAAGCTTTCTTT; CDR3: CASSIWNRGGEAFF
J: TRBJ1-1; V: TRBV29-1; D: TRBD1; size: .; DNA: TGCAGCGCTGAGGGACAGCTAAACACTGAAGCTTTCTTT; CDR3: CSAEGQLNTEAFF